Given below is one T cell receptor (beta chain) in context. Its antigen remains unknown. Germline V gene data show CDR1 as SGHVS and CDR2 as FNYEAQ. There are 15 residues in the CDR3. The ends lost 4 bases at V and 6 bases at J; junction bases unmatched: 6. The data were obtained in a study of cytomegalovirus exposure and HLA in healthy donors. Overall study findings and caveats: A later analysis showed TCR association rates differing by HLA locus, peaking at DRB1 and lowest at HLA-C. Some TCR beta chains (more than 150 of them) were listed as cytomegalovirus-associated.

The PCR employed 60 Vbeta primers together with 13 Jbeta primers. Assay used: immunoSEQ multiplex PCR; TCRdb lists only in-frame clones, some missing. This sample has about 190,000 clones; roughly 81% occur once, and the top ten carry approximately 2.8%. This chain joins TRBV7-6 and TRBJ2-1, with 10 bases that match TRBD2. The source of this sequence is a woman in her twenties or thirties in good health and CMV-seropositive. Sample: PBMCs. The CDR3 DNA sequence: TGTGCCAGCAGCTGGGGAGCGGGAGGGGGCAATGAGCAGTTCTTC. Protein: CASSWGAGGGNEQFF.